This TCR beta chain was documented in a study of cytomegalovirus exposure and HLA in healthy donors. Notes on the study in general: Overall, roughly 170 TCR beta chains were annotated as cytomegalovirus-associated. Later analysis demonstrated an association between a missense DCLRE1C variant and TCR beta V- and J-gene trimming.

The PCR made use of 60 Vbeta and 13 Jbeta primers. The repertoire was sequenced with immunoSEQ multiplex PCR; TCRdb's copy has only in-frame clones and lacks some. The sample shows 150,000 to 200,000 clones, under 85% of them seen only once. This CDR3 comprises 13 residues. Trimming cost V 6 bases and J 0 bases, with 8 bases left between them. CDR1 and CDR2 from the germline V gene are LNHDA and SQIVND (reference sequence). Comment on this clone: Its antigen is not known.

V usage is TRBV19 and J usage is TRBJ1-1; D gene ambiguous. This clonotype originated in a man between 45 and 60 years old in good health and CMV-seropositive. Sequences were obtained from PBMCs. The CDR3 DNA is TGTGCCAGTAGCCCTACAGTGAACACTGAAGCTTTCTTT. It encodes CASSPTVNTEAFF.